The next 15 T cell receptor beta chains were all read from a single sample in a study of blood T cell repertoires in COVID-19. Sequencing used immunoSEQ multiplex PCR; TCRdb keeps in-frame clones, though not all of them. Here the sample spans 200,000 to 250,000 clones, just over 85% being singletons. The sample was PBMCs or T cells enriched from blood (not recorded which). All receptors come from a woman between 50 and 59 years old with acute COVID-19.

The chain uses TRBV3-1 (or the pseudogene TRBV3-2) and TRBJ2-7; D is uncertain. The CDR3 contains 15 residues. Germline CDR1 is LGHDT and CDR2 is YNNKEL (reference sequence). V was trimmed by 1 base and J by 2 bases, leaving 12 bases between them. The CDR3 DNA reads as TGTGCCAGCAGCCAAGGTCGTCGCGGTCCCTACGAGCAGTACTTC. It translates to CASSQGRRGPYEQYF.

The chain joins TRBV5-4 to TRBJ2-3, with D possibly being TRBD2 (5 bases). The CDR3 contains 12 residues. V lost 2 bases and J 6 bases, leaving 7 bases between the germline ends. Germline V gene sequence: CDR1 SGHNT, CDR2 YYREEE (reference sequence). The CDR3 here is CASSLLGDTQYF. Written as DNA, the CDR3 is TGTGCCAGCAGCTTACTAGGTGATACGCAGTATTTT.

The CDR3 coding sequence is TGTGCCAGCAGCCCCCCGAGGGAGACCCAGTACTTC. Protein product: CASSPPRETQYF. J is TRBJ2-5 and V is TRBV7-9; D gene unclear. The germline gives CDR1 SEHNR, CDR2 FQNEAQ (reference sequence). This CDR3 is 12 amino acids long. Trimming took off 5 bases at V and 5 bases at J, with 9 bases between the two ends.

The chain has TRBV27 and TRBJ1-2, with TRBD1 matching over 8 bases. The CDR3 consists of 13 residues. V lost 4 bases and J lost 7; bases outside the gene matches: 5. The germline V gene has CDR1 MNHEY and CDR2 SMNVEV (reference sequence). CDR3 in amino acids: CASSSPRGRGYTF. In DNA form, the CDR3 reads TGTGCCAGCAGTTCGCCCAGGGGGCGTGGCTACACCTTC.

This clone was counted between two and nine times. The chain couples TRBV10-3 to TRBJ1-6, with 7 bases aligning to TRBD1. The CDR3 has 13 amino acids. V shed 9 bases and J 8 bases; nucleotides not matched to a gene: 7. Germline V gene lookup returns CDR1 ENHRY and CDR2 SYGVKD. CDR3 nucleotide sequence: TGTGCCATAAAGGACAGGTGGGATTCACCCCTCCACTTT. Its translation: CAIKDRWDSPLHF.

CDR3 amino acids: CASSHTGANRDTQYF. For the CDR3, the DNA is TGTGCCAGCAGCCACACGGGAGCAAATAGGGATACGCAGTATTTT. The chain couples TRBV6-5 to TRBJ2-3, with TRBD2 as a possible D gene (6 bases). This CDR3 spans 15 amino acids. Germline V gene data show CDR1 as MNHEY and CDR2 as SVGAGI. The germline V and J ends were trimmed by 6 bases and 6 bases, with 19 bases remaining between them.

This chain connects TRBV5-1 to TRBJ1-1; a weak D match, TRBD1 (5 bases). Germline V CDR1 and CDR2: SGHRS, YFSETQ. The CDR3 contains 15 residues. V was cut by 7 bases and J by 0 bases, with 16 bases left in between. The CDR3 sequence is CASRGSGGMNTEAFF. The CDR3 nucleotides are TGCGCCAGCCGAGGGTCGGGGGGAATGAACACTGAAGCTTTCTTT.

This clone showed up just once. The chain is built from TRBV20-1 and TRBJ2-7; TRBD2 aligns across 10 bases. Looked up from germline, CDR1 is DFQATT and CDR2 is SNEGSKA (reference sequence). The length of the CDR3 is 16 residues. Germline trimming cut 3 bases from V and 1 base from J; bases unmatched to any gene: 9. CDR3: CSASGVGLADSYEQYF. The CDR3 bases are TGCAGTGCTAGTGGTGTCGGACTAGCGGATTCCTACGAGCAGTACTTC.

The chain couples TRBV28 to TRBJ1-4; D is possibly TRBD1 (5 bases). The CDR3 length is 17 residues. From germline, CDR1 is MDHEN and CDR2 SYDVKM. V gave up 6 bases and J gave up 7 bases, with 24 bases separating them. CDR3 in DNA: TGTGCCAGCAGCCCCGCCGGATGGGGGAGGGTGACTGAAAAACTGTTTTTT. Translating it yields CASSPAGWGRVTEKLFF.

V is TRBV24-1 and J is TRBJ2-1; D is perhaps TRBD2 (6 bases). V was cut by 3 bases and J by 2 bases, with 16 bases left in between. CDR1 KGHDR and CDR2 SFDVKD come from the germline V gene. CDR3 size: 17 residues. The CDR3 DNA sequence: TGTGCCACCAGTGATCAAGTCCGGGCGGGGACCTACAATGAGCAGTTCTTC. The encoded protein is CATSDQVRAGTYNEQFF.

V is TRBV27 and J is TRBJ2-7; 9 nucleotides align to TRBD1. Germline CDR1 and CDR2: MNHEY and SMNVEV (reference sequence). V lost 6 bases, J lost 5 bases, and 11 bases stayed unmatched. The CDR3 contains 15 residues. The CDR3 DNA is TGTGCCAGCAGGGGAGGGACAGGGAGACGCCACGAGCAGTACTTC. The encoded protein is CASRGGTGRRHEQYF.

The chain recombines TRBV10-3 with TRBJ2-7; D is unclear. This CDR3 has 13 amino acids. Germline values: CDR1 ENHRY, CDR2 SYGVKD. Trimming took off 0 bases at V and 3 bases at J, with 6 bases between the two ends. This CDR3 is CAISESTFYEQYF. The CDR3 region has the DNA TGTGCCATCAGTGAGTCTACATTCTACGAGCAGTACTTC.

This chain uses TRBV6-2 or TRBV6-3 with TRBJ2-7; D uncertain. This CDR3 has 14 amino acids. Between the trimmed V and J ends, which lost 1 base and 4 bases, there was a span of 11 bases. Germline CDR1 MNHEY, CDR2 SVGEGT. The CDR3 region is CASSYFGEAYEQYF. The CDR3 DNA is TGTGCCAGCAGTTACTTTGGAGAGGCGTACGAGCAGTACTTC.

This chain connects TRBV28 to TRBJ1-1; TRBD1 agrees at 7 bases. Germline V lookup: CDR1 MDHEN, CDR2 SYDVKM. V trimming: 5 bases; J trimming: 1 base; junction bases outside the gene matches: 10. This CDR3 has 16 amino acids. The CDR3 here is CASSLQTGTANTEAFF. In DNA, the CDR3 is TGTGCCAGCAGTCTCCAGACCGGGACAGCGAACACTGAAGCTTTCTTT.

The J gene is TRBJ2-7, the V gene TRBV28; 14 positions agree with TRBD2. V lost 8 bases and J lost 3; bases outside the gene matches: 6. CDR1 is MDHEN, CDR2 SYDVKM, per germline. This CDR3 has 15 residues. Here the CDR3 DNA reads TGTGCCAGCCTGGGACTAGCGGGAGTAATCTACGAGCAGTACTTC. The encoded protein is CASLGLAGVIYEQYF.